These 25 T cell receptor beta chains were sequenced from one sample in a study of blood T cell repertoires in COVID-19. Clones were sequenced by immunoSEQ multiplex PCR, and TCRdb holds only the in-frame ones, with some missing. The data contain 380,000 or so clones, roughly 90% of them singletons. Sequenced: peripheral blood. These receptors were taken from a man aged 40-49 years with acute or convalescent COVID-19.

The V and J genes are TRBV7-3 and TRBJ2-1, with D tentatively TRBD1 (5 bases). V lost 3 bases and J lost 2, with 11 bases in between. This CDR3 has 15 residues. Germline V CDR1 and CDR2: SGHTA, FQGTGA. CDR3 nucleotides: TGTGCCAGCAGCTTCCTCAGGGCCGCCTACAATGAGCAGTTCTTC. Protein: CASSFLRAAYNEQFF.

The J gene is TRBJ1-1, the V gene TRBV12-3 or TRBV12-4, with D maybe TRBD1 (6 bases). The CDR3 loop spans 13 amino acids. V lost 6 bases and J 5 bases, leaving 13 bases between the germline ends. The CDR3 here is CASRDTGWTEAFF. The CDR3 bases are TGTGCCAGCAGAGACACAGGGTGGACTGAAGCTTTCTTT.

This clone turned up a few times. Other DNA sequences of this sample code for an identical CDR3. J is TRBJ2-5 and V is TRBV2, with no clear D. Per the germline V gene, CDR1 is SNHLY and CDR2 is FYNNEI. The CDR3 sequence is 11 residues long. Trimming shortened V by 6 bases and J by 5 bases, and 7 bases separated the two germline ends. The DNA of the CDR3 is TGTGCCAGCAGCGCCGAGGAGACCCAGTACTTC. Its translation is CASSAEETQYF.

This rearrangement joins TRBV4-2 to TRBJ2-7; D possibly corresponds to TRBD2 (7 bases). CDR1 and CDR2 from the germline V gene are LGHNA and YNFKEQ. This CDR3 has 14 residues. The ends were cut back, 0 bases at V and 4 bases at J, with 10 bases in the middle. The CDR3 here is CASSQEGGVYEQYF. For the CDR3, the DNA is TGTGCCAGCAGCCAAGAAGGGGGGGTATACGAGCAGTACTTC.

This clone occurred once. Written as DNA, the CDR3 is TGTGCCAGCCGCCTTAGGGACAGGGTGACCTACGAGCAGTACTTC. This codes for CASRLRDRVTYEQYF. The chain is built from TRBV7-9 and TRBJ2-7; 9 positions match TRBD1. The germline CDR1 and CDR2 sequences are SEHNR and FQNEAQ (reference sequence). The CDR3 is made up of 15 amino acids. The trim removed 8 bases at V and 2 bases at J, leaving 10 bases unmatched. Based on the CDR3 plus reference TRBV7-9 and TRBJ2-7, the full variable domain is DTGVSQNPRHKITKRGQNVTFRCDPISEHNRLYWYRQTLGQGPEFLTYFQNEAQLEKSRLLSDRFSAERPKGSFSTLEIQRTEQGDSAMYLCASRLRDRVTYEQYFGPGTRLTVT.

The chain has TRBV5-1 and TRBJ2-2; 7 bases align to TRBD1. The CDR3 consists of 15 residues. Trimming cost V 4 bases and J 2 bases; bases outside gene matches: 5. Germline V lookup: CDR1 SGHRS, CDR2 YFSETQ. The CDR3 spells CASSPGQVNTGELFF. The CDR3 region has the DNA TGCGCCAGCAGCCCCGGACAGGTCAACACCGGGGAGCTGTTTTTT.

The chain uses TRBV27 and TRBJ2-7, with a tentative D call TRBD2 (6 bases). Germline V gives CDR1 MNHEY, CDR2 SMNVEV (reference sequence). V was clipped by 8 bases and J by 0 bases, with 20 bases between them. The CDR3 covers 16 residues. CDR3 region: CASAPISGSSSYEQYF. CDR3 sequence (DNA): TGTGCCAGCGCCCCCATTAGCGGCAGTTCCTCCTACGAGCAGTACTTC.

This clone turned up a few times. V and J are TRBV27 and TRBJ2-1, with 13 bases lining up with TRBD2. The CDR3 has 14 amino acids. V lost 8 bases to trimming and J lost 9 bases; unmatched junction nucleotides: 7. Germline V gene lookup returns CDR1 MNHEY and CDR2 SMNVEV (reference sequence). CDR3 region: CASHPGLAGSEQFF. The CDR3 DNA reads as TGTGCCAGCCACCCGGGACTAGCGGGATCTGAGCAGTTCTTC.

This clone has only one observation. The rearrangement joins TRBV28 to TRBJ1-4; D not resolved. The CDR3 totals 14 residues. Per germline, CDR1 MDHEN and CDR2 SYDVKM. V was cut by 4 bases and J by 8 bases, with 14 bases left in between. CDR3 loop: CASSSPGLGEKLFF. The CDR3 DNA sequence: TGTGCCAGCAGTTCTCCGGGGTTGGGGGAAAAACTGTTTTTT.

The chain couples TRBV19 to TRBJ2-3; the match to TRBD2 covers 8 bases. This CDR3 comprises 15 residues. The V gene end was trimmed by 3 bases and the J gene end by 0 bases; junction bases not matched to a gene: 2. Germline CDR1 is LNHDA and CDR2 is SQIVND (reference sequence). DNA of the CDR3: TGTGCCAGTAGTATGCGGGAGGCAAGCACAGATACGCAGTATTTT. Amino acids: CASSMREASTDTQYF.

This rearrangement joins TRBV3-1 (or the pseudogene TRBV3-2) to TRBJ2-7; 8 nucleotides line up with TRBD1. CDR1 and CDR2 (germline): LGHDT, YNNKEL (reference sequence). Losses at the gene ends were 3 bases for V and 0 bases for J; bases not matched to a gene: 7. The CDR3 length is 16 residues. CDR3 DNA sequence: TGTGCCAGCAGCCAGTATACCGGGACAGGCTCCTACGAGCAGTACTTC. It encodes CASSQYTGTGSYEQYF.

The chain links TRBV28 to TRBJ1-2, with 9 bases aligning to TRBD1. With 5 bases clipped from V and 8 bases from J, the junction kept 12 bases outside the gene matches. Germline values: CDR1 MDHEN, CDR2 SYDVKM. The CDR3 is made up of 15 amino acids. The CDR3 protein is CASSILDRDREGYTF. The CDR3 DNA sequence: TGTGCCAGCAGTATCCTAGACCGGGACAGGGAGGGCTACACCTTC.

On this clone itself: One end of the junction fails to match germline, which may point to a read error. V and J are TRBV5-5 and TRBJ1-1; D gene unclear. The CDR3 has 14 residues. Looked up from germline, CDR1 is SGHKS and CDR2 is YYEKEE (reference sequence). CDR3 region: CASTNLDGNTLVVF. The CDR3 DNA reads as TGTGCCAGCACCAACCTGGACGGGAACACGCTGGTCGTCTTT.

A single count supports this clone. The rearrangement links TRBV5-5 to TRBJ2-7, with 8 bases identical to TRBD1. Trimming took 4 bases from V and 2 from J; bases not matched to a gene: 8. The CDR3 is 15 residues long. Germline CDR1 reads SGHKS; CDR2 reads YYEKEE (reference sequence). CDR3 bases: TGTGCCAGCAGCGGGGGACAGGTTTACGCCTACGAGCAGTACTTC. Translated, it gives CASSGGQVYAYEQYF.

The V call is TRBV20-1, the J call TRBJ2-5; D is unclear. The CDR3 has 10 residues. Germline CDR1 and CDR2: DFQATT and SNEGSKA (reference sequence). V was shortened by 6 bases and J by 5 bases, with 7 bases between the two germline ends. The CDR3 DNA reads TGCAGTGCCTTATTTGAGACCCAGTACTTC. This sequence encodes CSALFETQYF.

The rearrangement links TRBV10-3 to TRBJ2-1; 10 nucleotides align to TRBD1. The ends lost 5 bases at V and 5 bases at J; junction bases unmatched: 9. The germline V gene encodes CDR1 ENHRY and CDR2 SYGVKD. This CDR3 contains 16 residues. CDR3 sequence (DNA): TGTGCCATCAGTTCGACAGGGGGCGGTTCTGACAATGAGCAGTTCTTC. Translating gives CAISSTGGGSDNEQFF.

The rearrangement joins TRBV5-8 to TRBJ1-2; weak D call: TRBD1 (6 bases). The CDR3 sequence is 15 residues long. V lost 6 bases to trimming and J lost 4 bases, with 19 bases between them. Germline CDR1 and CDR2: SGHTS and YDEGEE. The CDR3 loop is CASNSRWGGAYGYTF. CDR3 DNA: TGTGCCAGCAACTCCCGATGGGGGGGCGCCTATGGCTACACCTTC.

The genes are TRBV13 and TRBJ1-4, with 10 bases matching TRBD1. Trimming at V came to 0 bases and at J to 8 bases, leaving 9 bases not matched to a gene. This CDR3 region has 17 residues. The germline V gene has CDR1 PRHDT and CDR2 FYEKMQ (reference sequence). CDR3 sequence (DNA): TGTGCCAGCAGCTTAGGAACCGGGACAGGGGCGGGCGAAAAACTGTTTTTT. Translated: CASSLGTGTGAGEKLFF.

This rearrangement joins TRBV3-1 (or the pseudogene TRBV3-2) to TRBJ2-3; maybe TRBD2 (5 bases). With 4 bases removed from V and 4 bases from J, the gap between germline ends came to 12 bases. Germline V gene sequence: CDR1 LGHDT, CDR2 YNNKEL (reference sequence). CDR3 size: 14 residues. In DNA, the CDR3 is TGTGCCAGCAGCCCAGTCCTAGCCCCAGATACGCAGTATTTT. It yields the protein CASSPVLAPDTQYF.

This chain uses TRBV19 with TRBJ1-2; 7 bases are a match to TRBD1. Germline lookup yields CDR1 LNHDA and CDR2 SQIVND (reference sequence). Germline trimming cut 2 bases from V and 6 bases from J; bases unmatched to any gene: 6. The CDR3 totals 14 residues. This CDR3 reads CASSILTGEDGYTF. DNA of the CDR3: TGTGCCAGTAGTATATTAACAGGGGAGGATGGCTACACCTTC.

This clone appeared a single time. The chain is built from TRBV2 and TRBJ2-1; 10 bases fit TRBD1. The germline CDR1 and CDR2 sequences are SNHLY and FYNNEI. With V trimmed by 7 bases and J by 4 bases, 4 bases remained unmatched. The CDR3 totals 14 residues. The CDR3: CASTRQGAYNEQFF. CDR3 coding DNA: TGTGCCAGCACCCGACAGGGGGCGTACAATGAGCAGTTCTTC.

The chain is built from TRBV9 and TRBJ2-2; TRBD2 might be the D (5 bases). The CDR3 extends over 16 amino acids. CDR1 and CDR2 (germline): SGDLS, YYNGEE. Trimming removed 0 bases from V and 0 bases from J, with 9 bases in between. For the CDR3, the DNA is TGTGCCAGCAGCGTAGCGCAGCGGACGAACACCGGGGAGCTGTTTTTT. Translated, it gives CASSVAQRTNTGELFF. Together with reference TRBV9 and TRBJ2-2, the CDR3 gives the full variable domain: DSGVTQTPKHLITATGQRVTLRCSPRSGDLSVYWYQQSLDQGLQFLIQYYNGEERAKGNILERFSAQQFPDLHSELNLSSLELGDSALYFCASSVAQRTNTGELFFGEGSRLTVL.

The V gene is TRBV30, the J gene TRBJ2-7, with D possibly being TRBD1 (6 bases). The CDR3 is made up of 16 amino acids. With 2 bases removed from V and 2 bases from J, the gap between germline ends came to 19 bases. CDR1 is GTSNPN, CDR2 SVGIG, per germline (reference sequence). This chain's CDR3 is CAWSIPTGSKAYEQYF. CDR3 DNA: TGTGCCTGGAGTATTCCCACAGGGAGCAAGGCCTACGAGCAGTACTTC.

J is TRBJ2-1 and V is TRBV6-5; a weak D match, TRBD1 (5 bases). The germline gives CDR1 MNHEY, CDR2 SVGAGI. Trimming stripped 5 bases from V and 4 bases from J, with 15 bases between. The CDR3 runs to 15 residues. The DNA of the CDR3 is TGTGCCAGCAGTCTGTGGACACCCGGTTACAATGAGCAGTTCTTC. Protein sequence: CASSLWTPGYNEQFF.

The V and J genes are TRBV5-1 and TRBJ2-5; TRBD2 matches 10 bases. The CDR3 is 16 amino acids. The germline CDR1 and CDR2 sequences are SGHRS and YFSETQ. V shed 0 bases and J 0 bases; nucleotides not matched to a gene: 2. Here the CDR3 DNA reads TGCGCCAGCAGCTTGGTGCTAGCGGGGGACCAAGAGACCCAGTACTTC. This gives the protein CASSLVLAGDQETQYF.